The rows below give T cell receptor beta chains drawn from one sample of a study of T cells expressing NK-cell markers. Reanalyzing the 5' RACE reads, TCRdb keeps one entry per CDR3 protein, without DNA. In all, the sample yields almost 450,000 distinct CDR3 sequences. Specimen: blood T cells: a sorted CD56 or NKG2C T cell subset, CD4+ or CD8+ T cells, or bulk PBMC T cells (not recorded which). The receptors were gathered from a woman aged 18 to 69 in good health. Both conserved end residues are part of each CDR3.

j_call: TRBJ1-1; v_call: TRBV20-1; cdr3_aa: CSARPGQSDTEAFF
j_call: TRBJ2-1; v_call: TRBV20-1; cdr3_aa: CSDSGSLDNEQFF
j_call: TRBJ2-1; v_call: TRBV6-1; cdr3_aa: CASSPDGNSYNEQFF
j_call: TRBJ2-7; v_call: TRBV3-1; cdr3_aa: CASSRQRGQGTYEQYF
j_call: TRBJ2-5; v_call: TRBV30; cdr3_aa: CAWTGRETQYF
j_call: TRBJ1-4; v_call: TRBV6-6; cdr3_aa: CATGGKDGKLFF
j_call: TRBJ2-3; v_call: TRBV7-3; cdr3_aa: CASSLSRPGSTDTQYF
j_call: TRBJ2-1; v_call: TRBV12-3/TRBV12-4; cdr3_aa: CASSLSGRRSYNEQFF
j_call: TRBJ1-4; v_call: TRBV12-3/TRBV12-4; cdr3_aa: CASRVWSNEKLFF
j_call: TRBJ1-2; v_call: TRBV25-1; cdr3_aa: CASSARDGYGYTF
j_call: TRBJ2-2; v_call: TRBV6-2/TRBV6-3; cdr3_aa: CASRSNTGELFF
j_call: TRBJ1-2; v_call: TRBV5-1; cdr3_aa: CASSSDGNYGYTF
j_call: TRBJ1-2; v_call: TRBV4-3; cdr3_aa: CASSQDISGYGYTF
j_call: TRBJ2-2; v_call: TRBV6-2/TRBV6-3; cdr3_aa: CASSWLQGIGELFF
j_call: TRBJ2-1; v_call: TRBV3-1; cdr3_aa: CASSQGRDRGRDEQFF
j_call: TRBJ2-1; v_call: TRBV24-1; cdr3_aa: CATSDARQGATQFF
j_call: TRBJ1-2; v_call: TRBV10-3; cdr3_aa: CAISDFDRDGYTF
j_call: TRBJ2-2; v_call: TRBV20-1; cdr3_aa: CSARPRGLRGGELFF
j_call: TRBJ2-6; v_call: TRBV25-1; cdr3_aa: CASRSSGGKGLSGANVLTF
j_call: TRBJ1-5; v_call: TRBV19; cdr3_aa: CASSMEGPRKPQHF
j_call: TRBJ2-1; v_call: TRBV11-1; cdr3_aa: CASSIIAVGSYNEQFF
j_call: TRBJ1-1; v_call: TRBV3-1; cdr3_aa: CASSRSFGGTEAFF
j_call: TRBJ2-2; v_call: TRBV12-3/TRBV12-4; cdr3_aa: CASSTGTTVSGELFF
j_call: TRBJ2-3; v_call: TRBV4-3; cdr3_aa: CASSFESGGTDTQYF
j_call: TRBJ2-1; v_call: TRBV9; cdr3_aa: CASSPSDRRGNEQFF
j_call: TRBJ1-5; v_call: TRBV15; cdr3_aa: CATSRTAYSNQPQHF
j_call: TRBJ2-1; v_call: TRBV19; cdr3_aa: CVSSIDPGQVSF
j_call: TRBJ2-7; v_call: TRBV5-1; cdr3_aa: CASSTGLAGEFDEQYF
j_call: TRBJ2-7; v_call: TRBV29-1; cdr3_aa: CSAGQGTYEQYF
j_call: TRBJ1-5; v_call: TRBV4-1; cdr3_aa: CASSQAGAYSNQPQHF
j_call: TRBJ2-5; v_call: TRBV30; cdr3_aa: CAWHRGLGEETQYF
j_call: TRBJ1-6; v_call: TRBV12-3/TRBV12-4; cdr3_aa: CASTGGRTGSPLHF
j_call: TRBJ2-3; v_call: TRBV5-1; cdr3_aa: CASSALAGGVSDTQYF
j_call: TRBJ2-1; v_call: TRBV19; cdr3_aa: CASRRGSGGNEQFF
j_call: TRBJ2-3; v_call: TRBV24-1; cdr3_aa: CATSDLPTGGPGDTQYF
j_call: TRBJ1-4; v_call: TRBV29-1; cdr3_aa: CSVVTATNEKLFF
j_call: TRBJ2-7; v_call: TRBV12-3/TRBV12-4; cdr3_aa: CASSSTGGKGEQYF
j_call: TRBJ2-7; v_call: TRBV12-3/TRBV12-4; cdr3_aa: CASSILAGGAEQYF
j_call: TRBJ2-3; v_call: TRBV20-1; cdr3_aa: CSAYLKADTQYF
j_call: TRBJ2-1; v_call: TRBV7-8; cdr3_aa: CASSATTATTYNEQFF
j_call: TRBJ2-5; v_call: TRBV3-1; cdr3_aa: CASRQPGETQYF
j_call: TRBJ1-6; v_call: TRBV20-1; cdr3_aa: CSARIRPGADNSPLHF
j_call: TRBJ1-3; v_call: TRBV29-1; cdr3_aa: CSARQSSGNTIYF
j_call: TRBJ2-3; v_call: TRBV4-1; cdr3_aa: CASSPAGGFNTDTQYF
j_call: TRBJ2-1; v_call: TRBV5-5; cdr3_aa: CASSPVPAWDEQFF
j_call: TRBJ2-3; v_call: TRBV7-2; cdr3_aa: CASSLGRRSTDTQYF
j_call: TRBJ1-5; v_call: TRBV5-5; cdr3_aa: CASSFDSLQPQHF
j_call: TRBJ1-2; v_call: TRBV7-2; cdr3_aa: CASSFWREGYGYTF
j_call: TRBJ2-3; v_call: TRBV20-1; cdr3_aa: CSARRAGDTQYF
j_call: TRBJ2-3; v_call: TRBV14; cdr3_aa: CASSPNRITDTQYF